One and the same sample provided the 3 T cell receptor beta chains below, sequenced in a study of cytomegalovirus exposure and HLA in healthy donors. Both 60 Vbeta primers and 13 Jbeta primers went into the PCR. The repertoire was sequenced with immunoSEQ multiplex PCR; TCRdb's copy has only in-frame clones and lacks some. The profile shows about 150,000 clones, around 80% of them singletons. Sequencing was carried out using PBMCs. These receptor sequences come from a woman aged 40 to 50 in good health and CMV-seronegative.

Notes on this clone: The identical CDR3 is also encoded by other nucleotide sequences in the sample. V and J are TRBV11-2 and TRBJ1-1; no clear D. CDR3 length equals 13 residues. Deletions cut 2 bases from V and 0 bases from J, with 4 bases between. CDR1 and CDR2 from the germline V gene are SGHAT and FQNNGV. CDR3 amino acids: CASSLQMNTEAFF. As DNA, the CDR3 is TGTGCCAGCAGCTTACAGATGAACACTGAAGCTTTCTTT.

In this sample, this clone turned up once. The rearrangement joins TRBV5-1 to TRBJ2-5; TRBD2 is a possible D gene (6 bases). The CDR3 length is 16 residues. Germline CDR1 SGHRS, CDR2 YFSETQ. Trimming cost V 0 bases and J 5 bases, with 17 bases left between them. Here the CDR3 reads CASSLDLAGRRETQYF. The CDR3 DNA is TGCGCCAGCAGCTTGGATTTGGCAGGGAGGAGGGAGACCCAGTACTTC.

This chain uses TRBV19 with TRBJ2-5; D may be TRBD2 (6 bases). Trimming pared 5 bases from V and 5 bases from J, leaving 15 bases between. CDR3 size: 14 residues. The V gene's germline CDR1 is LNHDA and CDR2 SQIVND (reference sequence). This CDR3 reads CASSPTHGGETQYF. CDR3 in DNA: TGTGCCAGTAGTCCCACCCATGGGGGGGAGACCCAGTACTTC.